This TCR beta chain stems from a study of blood T cells in healthy people across ages. A J-beta primer mix and a sample-barcoded 5' primer were used in a second PCR of roughly 6 to 12 cycles. One entry per CDR3 protein results from TCRdb running MiXCR on the 5' RACE reads. The data hold about 570,000 distinct CDR3 sequences, with around 27% observed a single time. Germline CDR1 SEHNR, CDR2 FQNEAQ (reference sequence). V gave up 4 bases and J gave up 4 bases; unmatched junction bases: 7. The CDR3 is made up of 14 amino acids. These data also formed part of another study, on T cells of mothers and their children.

The sequenced material came from blood. The J gene is TRBJ2-7, the V gene TRBV7-9, with TRBD1 matching over 7 bases. This receptor was identified in a boy younger than 10 in good health. The CDR3 sequence is CASSSRQGNYEQYF. The CDR3 region has the DNA TGTGCCAGCAGCTCCCGACAGGGCAATTACGAGCAGTACTTC.